One sample yielded the 11 T cell receptor beta chains listed below, sequenced in a study of blood T cell repertoires in COVID-19. Method: immunoSEQ multiplex PCR; TCRdb's copy keeps in-frame clones and lacks some. The table lists about 120,000 clones, 82% of them singletons. The sequenced material came from peripheral blood. The receptor source for this set is a human donor in a cohort sampled during active COVID-19.

The chain recombines TRBV21-1 with TRBJ1-3; the table's D call, TRBD1, has no DNA check behind it. TRBV21-1 is an annotated pseudogene. There are 18 residues in the CDR3. Here the CDR3 reads CASSKVSPRGCSGNTIYF. The CDR3 DNA sequence: TGTGCCAGCAGCAAAGTTTCTCCCAGGGGATGCTCTGGAAACACCATATATTTT.

Points on this clone: Other DNA sequences within the sample encode an identical CDR3. V and J are TRBV19 and TRBJ2-5; 11 bases align to TRBD2. Per the germline V gene, CDR1 is LNHDA and CDR2 is SQIVND (reference sequence). This CDR3 contains 15 residues. The trim removed 5 bases at V and 5 bases at J, leaving 7 bases unmatched. The CDR3 DNA sequence: TGTGCCAGTAGTGATAGCGGGGGGGCTAGGGAGACCCAGTACTTC. It encodes CASSDSGGARETQYF. Complete variable domain (other parts from reference TRBV19 and TRBJ2-5): DGGITQSPKYLFRKEGQNVTLSCEQNLNHDAMYWYRQDPGQGLRLIYYSQIVNDFQKGDIAEGYSVSREKKESFPLTVTSAQKNPTAFYLCASSDSGGARETQYFGPGTRLLVL.

The V and J genes are TRBV2 and TRBJ1-1; 7 nucleotides align to TRBD1. V lost 3 bases and J lost 4; bases outside the gene matches: 8. CDR3 length: 15 residues. Germline V lookup: CDR1 SNHLY, CDR2 FYNNEI. CDR3 in amino acids: CASSEWRQGSTEAFF. The CDR3 DNA sequence: TGTGCCAGCAGTGAGTGGAGACAGGGCTCCACTGAAGCTTTCTTT. Supplemented by reference TRBV2 and TRBJ1-1, the full variable domain reads EPEVTQTPSHQVTQMGQEVILRCVPISNHLYFYWYRQILGQKVEFLVSFYNNEISEKSEIFDDQFSVERPDGSNFTLKIRSTKLEDSAMYFCASSEWRQGSTEAFFGQGTRLTVV.

This clone was observed a handful of times. CDR3 bases: TGTGCCAGTTCGATGAAAGGGGCCTACGAGCAGTACTTC. It yields the protein CASSMKGAYEQYF. The chain combines TRBV7-2 with TRBJ2-7; tentatively, D is TRBD1 (5 bases). Looked up from germline, CDR1 is SGHTA and CDR2 is FQGNSA. The CDR3 length is 13 residues. The V and J ends lost 9 bases and 2 bases respectively, with 14 bases between them.

The chain carries TRBV7-2 and TRBJ2-1, with D uncertain. The CDR3 contains 13 residues. The V gene lost 3 bases and the J gene lost 6 bases, with 9 bases spanning the gap. Germline CDR1 is SGHTA and CDR2 is FQGNSA. This CDR3 reads CASSLGPRNEQFF. The CDR3 coding sequence is TGTGCCAGCAGCTTGGGCCCGCGCAATGAGCAGTTCTTC.

The chain has TRBV5-4 and TRBJ2-3, with 11 bases lining up with TRBD2. The CDR3 sequence is 16 residues long. Germline values: CDR1 SGHNT, CDR2 YYREEE (reference sequence). Unmatched junction bases numbered 4, after V lost 1 base and J lost 3 bases. As DNA, the CDR3 is TGTGCCAGCAGCTTGAAACTAGCGGGGGTAACAGATACGCAGTATTTT. This sequence encodes CASSLKLAGVTDTQYF. Full variable domain (missing parts from reference TRBV5-4 and TRBJ2-3): ETGVTQSPTHLIKTRGQQVTLRCSSQSGHNTVSWYQQALGQGPQFIFQYYREEENGRGNFPPRFSGLQFPNYSSELNVNALELDDSALYLCASSLKLAGVTDTQYFGPGTRLTVL.

This clone was seen once. The genes are TRBV4-3 and TRBJ1-3; 8 nucleotides agree with TRBD1. The CDR3 loop spans 15 amino acids. After removal of 1 base from V and 4 bases from J, the junction contained 3 bases not matched to a gene. The germline V gene has CDR1 LGHNA and CDR2 YSLEER. CDR3 DNA: TGCGCCAGCAGCCAAGCGACAGGGGCCGGAAACACCATATATTTT. Translation gives CASSQATGAGNTIYF.

The genes are TRBV5-1 and TRBJ2-3; TRBD2 aligns across 12 bases. Germline V gives CDR1 SGHRS, CDR2 YFSETQ. The CDR3 extends over 17 amino acids. The V segment lost 3 bases and the J segment 0 bases; nucleotides outside the gene matches: 5. The CDR3: CASSYYGLAGSTDTQYF. CDR3 DNA: TGCGCCAGCAGCTACTACGGACTAGCGGGAAGCACAGATACGCAGTATTTT.

The chain uses TRBV18 and TRBJ2-3; perhaps TRBD2 as D (6 bases). The germline V gene has CDR1 KGHSH and CDR2 LQKENI. This CDR3 is 14 amino acids long. V was trimmed by 3 bases and J by 1 base, leaving 8 bases between them. CDR3 coding DNA: TGTGCCAGCTCACCTCGGGAGCGCACAGATACGCAGTATTTT. Its protein product is CASSPRERTDTQYF.

The gene calls are TRBV7-2 and TRBJ2-1; 14 bases align to TRBD2. The CDR3 consists of 14 residues. Germline loops: CDR1 SGHTA, CDR2 FQGNSA. The ends lost 5 bases at V and 15 bases at J; junction bases unmatched: 9. The DNA for the CDR3 is TGTGCCAGCAGCCCCTGGACTAGCGGGGGGACCCCGTTCTTC. It is translated as CASSPWTSGGTPFF.

The rearrangement joins TRBV9 to TRBJ2-5, with TRBD1 as a possible D gene (6 bases). Germline loops: CDR1 SGDLS, CDR2 YYNGEE. The ends were cut back, 4 bases at V and 2 bases at J, with 9 bases in the middle. This CDR3 is built from 13 residues. The CDR3 loop reads CASSTQGQETQYF. Here the CDR3 DNA reads TGTGCCAGCAGCACACAGGGTCAAGAGACCCAGTACTTC.